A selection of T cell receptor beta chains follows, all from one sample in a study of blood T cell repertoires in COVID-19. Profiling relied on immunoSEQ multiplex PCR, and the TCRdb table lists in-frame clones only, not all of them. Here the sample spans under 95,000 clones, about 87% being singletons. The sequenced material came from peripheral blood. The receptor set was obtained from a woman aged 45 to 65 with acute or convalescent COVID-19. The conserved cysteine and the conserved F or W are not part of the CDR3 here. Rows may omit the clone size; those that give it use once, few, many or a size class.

CDR3 protein: AISDPAGATDTQY
J gene: TRBJ2-3
V gene: TRBV10-3
clone size: -

CDR3 protein: ASSGGGDWGGPNTGELF
J gene: TRBJ2-2
V gene: TRBV9
clone size: -

CDR3 protein: ASSFLPGGTDTQY
J gene: TRBJ2-3
V gene: TRBV11-3
clone size: -

CDR3 protein: ASSIRTPTSGGGSSYNEQF
J gene: TRBJ2-1
V gene: TRBV19
clone size: -

CDR3 protein: ACNPLVGLWSEKLF
J gene: TRBJ1-4
V gene: TRBV30
clone size: -

CDR3 protein: ASSTVDEQF
J gene: TRBJ2-1
V gene: TRBV5-4
clone size: -

CDR3 protein: ASRKGGPRSSGNTIY
J gene: TRBJ1-3
V gene: TRBV19
clone size: -

CDR3 protein: ASSPALRVSLGYT
J gene: TRBJ1-2
V gene: TRBV4-2
clone size: few

CDR3 protein: ASSMAGFENIQY
J gene: TRBJ2-4
V gene: TRBV19
clone size: -

CDR3 protein: ASRGQGTPYEQY
J gene: TRBJ2-7
V gene: TRBV6-5
clone size: -

CDR3 protein: ASRFGVGETQY
J gene: TRBJ2-5
V gene: TRBV19
clone size: -

CDR3 protein: ASSISGGGNTEAF
J gene: TRBJ1-1
V gene: TRBV19
clone size: -

CDR3 protein: ASSSTGGANYGYT
J gene: TRBJ1-2
V gene: TRBV28
clone size: -

CDR3 protein: ASGRPGETQY
J gene: TRBJ2-5
V gene: TRBV12-5
clone size: once

CDR3 protein: ASSLIAGHQETQY
J gene: TRBJ2-5
V gene: TRBV5-4
clone size: -

CDR3 protein: ASSQGYNEQF
J gene: TRBJ2-1
V gene: TRBV11-3
clone size: -

CDR3 protein: ASYAGISGNTIY
J gene: TRBJ1-3
V gene: TRBV30
clone size: -